The sample holds a few counts of the clone carrying this T cell receptor beta chain. Antigen: not known. This sample stems from a study of cytomegalovirus exposure and HLA in healthy donors. Findings of the study overall: Most CMV-associated TCR beta chains appeared HLA-restricted in a later analysis. The dataset shows that most TCR sequences were rare, while some public TCRs occurred in many donors.

Deletions cut 2 bases from V and 4 bases from J, with 29 bases between. Germline V lookup: CDR1 MNHEY, CDR2 SMNVEV (reference sequence). The CDR3 totals 20 residues. PCR used 60 Vbeta primers and 13 Jbeta primers. In the authors' workflow: A later analysis counted 65 million to 90 million unique TCR beta chains, around 11 million shared. TCRdb's copy holds only in-frame clones and misses some; the assay was immunoSEQ multiplex PCR. Clonal size and the V and J genes are those of that table, whereas D and trimming came from the DNA. The repertoire includes 150,000 to 200,000 clones, 75% to 85% of them detected once, and 0.96% sits in the top ten.

Sequencing input: PBMCs. This receptor was obtained from a girl aged 2 to 9 in good health and CMV-seropositive. The chain is built from TRBV27 and TRBJ2-5; no firm D call. The CDR3 DNA reads as TGTGCCAGCAGTTTAAGTGTGGAGTCTCTGGTCGTCTCGCATGGAGAGACCCAGTACTTC. It specifies CASSLSVESLVVSHGETQYF.